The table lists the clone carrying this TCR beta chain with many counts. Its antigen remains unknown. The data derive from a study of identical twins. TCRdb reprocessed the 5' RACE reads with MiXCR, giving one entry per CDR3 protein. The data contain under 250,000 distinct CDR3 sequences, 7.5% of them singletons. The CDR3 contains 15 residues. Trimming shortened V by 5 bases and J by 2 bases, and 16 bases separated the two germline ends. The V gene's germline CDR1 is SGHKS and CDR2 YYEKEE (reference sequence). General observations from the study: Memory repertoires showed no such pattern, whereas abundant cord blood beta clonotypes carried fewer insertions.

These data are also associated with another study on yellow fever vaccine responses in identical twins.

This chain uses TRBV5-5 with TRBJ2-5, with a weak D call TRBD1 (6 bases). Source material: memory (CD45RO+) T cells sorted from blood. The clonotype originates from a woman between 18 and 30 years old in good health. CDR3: CASRSDRITQETQYF. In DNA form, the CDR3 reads TGTGCCAGCAGGTCCGACAGGATTACTCAAGAGACCCAGTACTTC.